This is a list of T cell receptor beta chains from one sample in a study of control samples from healthy donors and cancer patients. TCRdb's copy holds only in-frame clones and misses some; the assay was immunoSEQ multiplex PCR. The sample has roughly 130,000 clones, around 90% seen once. Source material: blood. These receptors all come from a man in his late teens or twenties in good health. CDR3s include the opening cysteine and the closing phenylalanine or tryptophan. A D gene is named only where the DNA matches it firmly. Clone size appears in some rows only: once, few, many, or a class for an expanded clone.

j_gene,abundance,d_gene,v_gene,CDR3nt,CDR3aa
TRBJ1-2,-,-,TRBV12-5,TGTGCTAGTGGTCTGGCCCCCCTCGGGGCAGATGGCTACACCTTC,CASGLAPLGADGYTF
TRBJ1-1,-,-,TRBV5-1,TGCGCCAGCAGCTTGGGGGCAGTTAACACTGAAGCTTTCTTT,CASSLGAVNTEAFF
TRBJ2-1,once,-,TRBV7-3,TGTGCCAGCAGCTTAGGAGGCAGGGGGGACAATGAGCAGTTCTTC,CASSLGGRGDNEQFF
TRBJ1-4,-,-,TRBV7-2,TGTGCCAGCAGCTTAGAAGGGATTTGGAGTGAAAAACTGTTTTTT,CASSLEGIWSEKLFF
TRBJ1-5,-,TRBD1,TRBV5-4,TGTGCCAGCAGCCGGGACAGAAATCAGCCCCAGCATTTT,CASSRDRNQPQHF
TRBJ2-5,-,-,TRBV11-2,TGTGCCAGCAGCTTAGTCTCGCTGGGGGAGACCCAGTACTTC,CASSLVSLGETQYF
TRBJ2-3,-,-,TRBV27,TGTGCCAGCAGTAGGTCCGGGGCCAGCACGGATACGCAGTATTTT,CASSRSGASTDTQYF
TRBJ2-2,-,TRBD2,TRBV7-2,TGTGCCAGCACCTTGTTTAGCGGGAACGCCGGGGAGCTGTTTTTT,CASTLFSGNAGELFF
TRBJ1-1,-,TRBD1,TRBV11-2,TGTGCCAGCAGCCCAGGGGGCGTCCATGAAGCTTTCTTT,CASSPGGVHEAFF
TRBJ2-1,-,TRBD1,TRBV7-9,TGTGCCAGCAGCTTAGGGGACAGCCACAATGAGCAGTTCTTC,CASSLGDSHNEQFF
TRBJ1-5,-,-,TRBV7-9,TGTGCCAGCAGCTTCGACAGCAATCAGCCCCAGCATTTT,CASSFDSNQPQHF
TRBJ2-7,-,-,TRBV20-1,TGCAGTGCTAGTAGGCGGTACTCCTACGAGCAGTACTTC,CSASRRYSYEQYF
TRBJ1-6,few,-,TRBV9,TGTGCCAGCAGCGTAGATTTAGGGACACCCCTCCACTTT,CASSVDLGTPLHF
TRBJ2-5,once,-,TRBV29-1,TGCAGCGTTGAGCAAAATTGGCAAGAGACCCAGTACTTC,CSVEQNWQETQYF
TRBJ1-2,-,-,TRBV5-6,TGTGCCAGCAGCCCGACAGATCGCTATGGCTACACCTTC,CASSPTDRYGYTF
TRBJ1-4,-,-,TRBV29-1,TGCAGCGTCGGACTCGGGACCCATAATGAAAAACTGTTTTTT,CSVGLGTHNEKLFF
TRBJ1-5,-,-,TRBV6-1,TGTGCCAGCAGTGACGACGAACCAGGGTGGGGCTATCAGCCCCAGCATTTT,CASSDDEPGWGYQPQHF
TRBJ1-6,-,TRBD1,TRBV5-6,TGTGCCAGCAGCTTGGGACAGGGCGGTTCACCCCTCCACTTT,CASSLGQGGSPLHF
TRBJ2-3,medium-sized,TRBD2,TRBV20-1,TGCAGTGCTAGTGATAGCGGGGGCACCTCGAGCACAGATACGCAGTATTTT,CSASDSGGTSSTDTQYF
TRBJ1-1,-,-,TRBV7-9,TGTGCCAGCATCGACCTTGCTGGGGACCGGAGTGAAGCTTTCTTT,CASIDLAGDRSEAFF
TRBJ1-2,-,-,TRBV6-5,TGTGCCAGCAGTTACGGGACACCCGATAACTATGGCTACACCTTC,CASSYGTPDNYGYTF
TRBJ2-5,-,-,TRBV3-1/TRBV3-2,TGTGCCAGCAGCCAAGTCGAGAGGGAGACCCAGTACTTC,CASSQVERETQYF
TRBJ1-3,-,-,TRBV3-1/TRBV3-2,TGTGCCAGCAGCCAAGATCCCATGTGGAACACCATATATTTT,CASSQDPMWNTIYF
TRBJ2-3,-,TRBD1,TRBV24-1,TGTGCCACCAGTGATCGCGGACAGGGCACAGATACGCAGTATTTT,CATSDRGQGTDTQYF
TRBJ1-2,-,-,TRBV7-2,TGTGCCAGCAGCTGGAGACCGGGACCCAATGGCTACACCTTC,CASSWRPGPNGYTF
TRBJ1-2,-,-,TRBV25-1,TGTGCCAGCAGTGACTCCGGATCGAACTATGGCTACACCTTC,CASSDSGSNYGYTF
TRBJ1-1,-,-,TRBV7-9,TGTGCCAGCAGCCCCCCCAGGGGCGAAGCTTTCTTT,CASSPPRGEAFF
TRBJ2-5,-,-,TRBV12-5,TGTGCTAGTGGGCCCGGAGGGTCCTCTGGGGGAGAGACCCAGTACTTC,CASGPGGSSGGETQYF
TRBJ2-6,-,-,TRBV19,TGTGCCAGTAGTGACGGGGGCTCTGGGGCCAACGTCCTGACTTTC,CASSDGGSGANVLTF
TRBJ2-7,-,TRBD2,TRBV4-1,TGCGCCAGCAGCCAGGGGAGACTAGCGGGGAACGAGCAGTACTTC,CASSQGRLAGNEQYF
TRBJ1-2,-,TRBD1,TRBV9,TGTGCCAGCAGCGTTCCAGGGGGCAATGGCTACACCTTC,CASSVPGGNGYTF
TRBJ2-3,-,TRBD1,TRBV5-6,TGTGCCAGCAGCCCTACTCTGGACAGGAACACAGATACGCAGTATTTT,CASSPTLDRNTDTQYF
TRBJ2-1,-,-,TRBV5-6,TGTGCCAGCAGCTTGCGAGGAGAGCAGTTCTTC,CASSLRGEQFF
TRBJ2-2,-,-,TRBV9,TGTGCCAGCAGCGACCCCCGGGGGGCGAGCGGGGAGCTGTTTTTT,CASSDPRGASGELFF
TRBJ1-3,-,-,TRBV11-2,TGTGCCAGCAGCTTGACAGAGTCATCTGGAAACACCATATATTTT,CASSLTESSGNTIYF
TRBJ1-4,-,-,TRBV19,TGTGCCAGTAGTAGGGACGTCGTGGACCATGAAAAACTGTTTTTT,CASSRDVVDHEKLFF
TRBJ1-1,-,-,TRBV18,TGTGCCAGCTCGCTCGACGGTAACACTGAAGCTTTCTTT,CASSLDGNTEAFF
TRBJ2-1,-,TRBD1,TRBV9,TGTGCCAGCAGCGCCACAGGGGGCTTCTACAATGAGCAGTTCTTC,CASSATGGFYNEQFF
TRBJ1-4,-,-,TRBV11-2,TGTGCCAGCAGCTCCACGGGGGGAGGCGAAAAACTGTTTTTT,CASSSTGGGEKLFF
TRBJ1-3,-,-,TRBV7-9,TGTGCCAGCAGCTTAGAGGCTGGGACGAACACCATATATTTT,CASSLEAGTNTIYF
TRBJ1-3,-,-,TRBV30,TGTGCCTGGAGTAGGCGTTCTGGAAACACCATATATTTT,CAWSRRSGNTIYF
TRBJ1-3,-,-,TRBV11-2,TGTGCCAGCAGCTTAGATCACGGAAACACCATATATTTT,CASSLDHGNTIYF
TRBJ1-5,-,TRBD1,TRBV6-2/TRBV6-3,TGTGCCAGCAGCCGCACAGGGGAGGGCGGTCAGCCCCAGCATTTT,CASSRTGEGGQPQHF
TRBJ2-7,-,TRBD1,TRBV19,TGTGCCAGTAGTACCGCACGGACAGGGGGGTCCTACGAGCAGTACTTC,CASSTARTGGSYEQYF
TRBJ1-6,-,-,TRBV3-1/TRBV3-2,TGTGCCAGCAGCCAAGATTTTGGGGGCTCACCCCTCCACTTT,CASSQDFGGSPLHF
TRBJ1-5,-,TRBD1,TRBV12-5,TGTGCTAGTGGTTTGGTTACTATACCACGGGACAGGACTGTTGTGCCCCAGCATTTT,CASGLVTIPRDRTVVPQHF
TRBJ1-5,few,-,TRBV19,TGTGCCAGTAGTATCGGCAGGGGAGGGCACCAGCCCCAGCATTTT,CASSIGRGGHQPQHF
TRBJ2-7,-,-,TRBV4-2,TGTGCCAGCAGTCCCAGGCCAGACGTAAACGAGCAGTACTTC,CASSPRPDVNEQYF
TRBJ1-2,-,-,TRBV6-5,TGTGCCAGCAGTCGTTGGCAGGGAGTGGAGGGCTACACCTTC,CASSRWQGVEGYTF
TRBJ1-1,-,-,TRBV12-3/TRBV12-4,TGTGCCAGCAGTTTACTTCGGAACACTGAAGCTTTCTTT,CASSLLRNTEAFF
TRBJ2-6,-,-,TRBV5-1,TGCGCCAGCCGGGGGGCCCCGGGTGCCGGGGCCAACGTCCTGACTTTC,CASRGAPGAGANVLTF
TRBJ2-3,-,TRBD2,TRBV6-5,TGTGCCAGCAGGGGGGCGGGGGGGCCAGATACGCAGTATTTT,CASRGAGGPDTQYF
TRBJ1-1,few,TRBD1,TRBV14,TGTGCCAGCAGCCAAACGACAGGGTGGAACACTGAAGCTTTCTTT,CASSQTTGWNTEAFF
TRBJ1-2,-,-,TRBV30,TGTGCCTGGAGTGAAGGGAGAGGGTACTATGGCTACACCTTC,CAWSEGRGYYGYTF
TRBJ2-2,-,TRBD2,TRBV2,TGTGCCAGCAGACGGACTAGCGGGAACACCGGGGAGCTGTTTTTT,CASRRTSGNTGELFF